One and the same sample provided the 23 T cell receptor beta chains below, sequenced in a study of T cell responses to AZD1222 COVID-19 vaccine. Assay: immunoSEQ multiplex PCR; the TCRdb copy retains only in-frame clones and omits some. The sample carries more than 110,000 clones, 80% to 95% recorded once. The sample here was peripheral blood, taken 28 days after the second AZD1222 dose. The receptors come from an adult who received the AZD1222 COVID-19 vaccine.

The chain links TRBV6-2 or TRBV6-3 to TRBJ2-1; 7 bases align to TRBD2. V gave up 0 bases and J gave up 5 bases; unmatched junction bases: 1. The CDR3 is 14 amino acids. Germline V gene lookup returns CDR1 MNHEY and CDR2 SVGEGT. CDR3 nucleotides: TGTGCCAGCAGTTACTCGGCGGGGGACAATGAGCAGTTCTTC. It encodes CASSYSAGDNEQFF.

V gene TRBV12-3 or TRBV12-4 combines with J gene TRBJ2-7; no clear D. The CDR3 covers 13 residues. V gave up 1 base and J gave up 4 bases, with 8 bases separating them. This CDR3 is CASSLEVGYEQYF. In DNA form, the CDR3 reads TGTGCCAGCAGTTTAGAGGTGGGTTACGAGCAGTACTTC.

The chain is built from TRBV19 and TRBJ1-1, with D possibly matching TRBD1 (6 bases). Germline-derived CDR1 and CDR2 are LNHDA and SQIVND (reference sequence). The CDR3 is 13 amino acids. Between the trimmed V and J ends, which lost 6 bases and 2 bases, there was a span of 10 bases. The CDR3 region is CASSQGFNTEAFF. CDR3 sequence (DNA): TGTGCCAGTAGCCAGGGGTTTAACACTGAAGCTTTCTTT.

This sequence joins TRBV10-3 and TRBJ1-4; D possibly corresponds to TRBD1 (6 bases). The germline V gene has CDR1 ENHRY and CDR2 SYGVKD. Between the trimmed V and J ends, which lost 4 bases and 8 bases, there was a span of 20 bases. The CDR3 spans 16 residues. The CDR3 spells CAISGGINRAGEKLFF. CDR3 coding DNA: TGTGCCATCAGTGGGGGCATTAACAGGGCAGGGGAAAAACTGTTTTTT.

This rearrangement joins TRBV7-2 to TRBJ1-3; D is unclear. The germline V gene has CDR1 SGHTA and CDR2 FQGNSA. This CDR3 comprises 17 residues. V was trimmed by 2 bases and J by 0 bases, leaving 14 bases between them. The CDR3 DNA sequence: TGTGCCAGCAGCTTAACCGGCCGGCGGAACTCTGGAAACACCATATATTTT. As protein: CASSLTGRRNSGNTIYF.

The rearrangement uses TRBV24-1 and TRBJ1-1; D possibly corresponds to TRBD1 (5 bases). Germline CDR1 and CDR2: KGHDR and SFDVKD. The CDR3 has 14 amino acids. V lost 3 bases and J lost 7, with 14 bases in between. The chain's CDR3 is CATSDDVTGGEAFF. CDR3 bases: TGTGCCACCAGTGATGACGTGACCGGGGGTGAAGCTTTCTTT.

This chain joins TRBV10-3 and TRBJ1-2; D gene unclear. The V gene's germline CDR1 is ENHRY and CDR2 SYGVKD. V was cut by 6 bases and J by 7 bases, with 15 bases left in between. The CDR3 spans 13 residues. CDR3 sequence: CAISPDEIGGYTF. In nucleotides, the CDR3 is TGTGCCATCAGCCCCGACGAAATTGGTGGCTACACCTTC.

The chain links TRBV18 to TRBJ1-1; 9 bases match TRBD1. V trimming: 3 bases; J trimming: 3 bases; junction bases outside the gene matches: 8. In germline, CDR1 is KGHSH, CDR2 LQKENI. This CDR3 is built from 16 residues. The CDR3 DNA is TGTGCCAGCTCACCTCGGACAGGGGTTGTCGACACTGAAGCTTTCTTT. As protein: CASSPRTGVVDTEAFF.

This chain joins TRBV9 and TRBJ2-7, with TRBD1 matching 9 bases. Trimming took 3 bases from V and 4 from J; bases not matched to a gene: 8. Germline V gives CDR1 SGDLS, CDR2 YYNGEE. The CDR3 runs 15 residues. The CDR3 coding sequence is TGTGCCAGCAGCGGGAGCCCGGGACAGGGTTACGAGCAGTACTTC. Its protein is CASSGSPGQGYEQYF.

The chain combines TRBV6-5 with TRBJ1-5, with a possible D match to TRBD1 (5 bases). The germline V and J ends were trimmed by 8 bases and 3 bases, with 8 bases remaining between them. The CDR3 extends over 12 amino acids. Germline V gives CDR1 MNHEY, CDR2 SVGAGI. The CDR3 loop is CASGADNQPQHF. The CDR3 DNA is TGTGCCAGCGGGGCGGACAATCAGCCCCAGCATTTT.

The chain is built from TRBV13 and TRBJ2-7; the match to TRBD1 covers 9 bases. V lost 5 bases, J lost 0 bases, and 5 bases stayed unmatched. Germline values: CDR1 PRHDT, CDR2 FYEKMQ (reference sequence). CDR3 size: 15 residues. The CDR3 DNA sequence: TGTGCCAGCAGCCCCAACAGGGGGCACTCCTACGAGCAGTACTTC. Residues: CASSPNRGHSYEQYF.

This chain connects TRBV19 to TRBJ1-5, with unresolved D. This CDR3 is built from 14 residues. Germline lookup yields CDR1 LNHDA and CDR2 SQIVND (reference sequence). Trimming cost V 5 bases and J 9 bases, with 17 bases left between them. As DNA, the CDR3 is TGTGCCAGTAGTCCCCCGGGCCCCGTCAGGCCCCAGCATTTT. Encoded protein: CASSPPGPVRPQHF.

The chain is built from TRBV10-2 and TRBJ2-6, with D unclear. The CDR3 contains 14 residues. Trimming removed 6 bases at V and 2 bases at J, with 8 bases between. The V gene's germline CDR1 is WSHSY and CDR2 SAAADI. CDR3 protein: CASRPAPGANVLTF. The CDR3 DNA is TGCGCCAGCAGGCCGGCTCCTGGGGCCAACGTCCTGACTTTC.

The chain joins TRBV5-4 to TRBJ2-3; D is uncertain. CDR1 is SGHNT and CDR2 is YYREEE in the germline V gene (reference sequence). V lost 4 bases, J lost 0 bases, and 9 bases lay in between. The CDR3 length is 14 residues. For the CDR3, the DNA is TGTGCCAGCAGCCCGGGCCTTAGCACAGATACGCAGTATTTT. It is translated as CASSPGLSTDTQYF.

The chain carries TRBV19 and TRBJ2-6; D not certain. V lost 3 bases, J lost 4 bases, and 4 bases lay in between. Germline V gene sequence: CDR1 LNHDA, CDR2 SQIVND (reference sequence). CDR3 length: 13 amino acids. The CDR3 reads CASSIRGANVLTF. The CDR3 region has the DNA TGTGCCAGTAGTATTCGAGGGGCCAACGTCCTGACTTTC. Combining the CDR3 with reference TRBV19 and TRBJ2-6 gives the whole variable domain DGGITQSPKYLFRKEGQNVTLSCEQNLNHDAMYWYRQDPGQGLRLIYYSQIVNDFQKGDIAEGYSVSREKKESFPLTVTSAQKNPTAFYLCASSIRGANVLTFGAGSRLTVL.

The chain employs TRBV23-1 and TRBJ1-1; D may be TRBD1 (5 bases). TRBV23-1 has ORF status, its function being uncertain. The CDR3 totals 13 residues. V dropped 8 bases and J dropped 6 bases, with 16 bases sitting between them. The CDR3 DNA reads as TGCGCCAGCCCTAAAGCAGGGACGGCTGAAGCTTTCTTT. Its translation is CASPKAGTAEAFF.

This sequence joins TRBV4-1 and TRBJ2-7; no definite D call. The CDR3 contains 15 residues. The germline V gene encodes CDR1 MGHRA and CDR2 YSYEKL. The V gene lost 0 bases and the J gene lost 2 bases, with 11 bases spanning the gap. The CDR3 protein is CASSQEANRAYEQYF. The CDR3 DNA follows: TGCGCCAGCAGCCAAGAGGCCAACAGAGCCTACGAGCAGTACTTC.

This clone has more than one count but fewer than ten. This sequence joins TRBV5-5 and TRBJ2-7, with D maybe TRBD1 (5 bases). In germline, CDR1 is SGHKS, CDR2 YYEKEE (reference sequence). The CDR3 runs to 15 residues. Trimming shortened V by 5 bases and J by 2 bases, and 17 bases separated the two germline ends. The CDR3 region is CASRPIYRRAYEQYF. The CDR3 DNA reads TGTGCCAGCAGACCGATATACAGGAGAGCCTACGAGCAGTACTTC.

The chain carries TRBV7-2 and TRBJ2-1; possibly TRBD1 or TRBD2 for D (7 bases each). V was pared by 1 base and J by 7 bases, with 14 bases between. In germline, CDR1 is SGHTA, CDR2 FQGNSA. This CDR3 region has 15 residues. In DNA form, the CDR3 reads TGTGCCAGCAGCTTAGTGCCAGGGGGGGGTAATGAGCAGTTCTTC. It specifies CASSLVPGGGNEQFF.

V usage is TRBV6-2 or TRBV6-3 and J usage is TRBJ1-1; D not certain. Germline V CDR1 and CDR2: MNHEY, SVGEGT. This CDR3 comprises 14 residues. The V and J ends lost 4 bases and 0 bases respectively, with 9 bases between them. The CDR3 region is CASSSPSMNTEAFF. The CDR3 DNA reads TGTGCCAGCAGTTCCCCGTCGATGAACACTGAAGCTTTCTTT.

The chain combines TRBV12-5 with TRBJ2-7, with D unresolved. CDR1 is LGHNT, CDR2 FRNRAP, per germline. V was shortened by 6 bases and J by 7 bases, with 10 bases between the two germline ends. The CDR3 is 11 residues long. In DNA, the CDR3 is TGTGCTAGTGGACCGAGAAGGGAGCAGTACTTC. It yields the protein CASGPRREQYF.

The V gene is TRBV10-1, the J gene TRBJ2-2; 8 nucleotides match TRBD1. This CDR3 is built from 12 residues. Trimming at V came to 8 bases and at J to 6 bases, leaving 2 bases not matched to a gene. Germline CDR1 WNHNN, CDR2 SYGVQD (reference sequence). The CDR3 loop reads CASQGAAGELFF. CDR3 DNA sequence: TGCGCCAGCCAGGGGGCTGCCGGGGAGCTGTTTTTT.

In DNA, the CDR3 is TGTGCCAGCAGCCCGGGTGACCTTTGGGGTGAGCAGTTCTTC. The encoded protein is CASSPGDLWGEQFF. The chain uses TRBV28 and TRBJ2-1; D remains ambiguous. Germline CDR1 and CDR2: MDHEN and SYDVKM. Trimming removed 6 bases at V and 9 bases at J, with 18 bases between. The CDR3 covers 14 residues.